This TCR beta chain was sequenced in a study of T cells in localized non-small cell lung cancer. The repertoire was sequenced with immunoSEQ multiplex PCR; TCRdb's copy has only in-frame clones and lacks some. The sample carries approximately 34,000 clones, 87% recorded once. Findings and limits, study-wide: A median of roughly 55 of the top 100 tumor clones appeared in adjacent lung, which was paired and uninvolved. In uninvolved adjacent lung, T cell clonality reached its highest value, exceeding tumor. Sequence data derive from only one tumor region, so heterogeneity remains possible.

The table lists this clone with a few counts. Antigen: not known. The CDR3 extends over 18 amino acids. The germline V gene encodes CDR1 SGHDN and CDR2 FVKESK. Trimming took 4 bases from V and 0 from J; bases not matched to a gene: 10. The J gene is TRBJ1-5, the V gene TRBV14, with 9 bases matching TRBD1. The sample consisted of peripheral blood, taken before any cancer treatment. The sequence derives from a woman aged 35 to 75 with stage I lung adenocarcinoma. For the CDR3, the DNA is TGTGCCAGCAGCCCCCAACTGGACAGGGGATATAGCAATCAGCCCCAGCATTTT. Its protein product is CASSPQLDRGYSNQPQHF.